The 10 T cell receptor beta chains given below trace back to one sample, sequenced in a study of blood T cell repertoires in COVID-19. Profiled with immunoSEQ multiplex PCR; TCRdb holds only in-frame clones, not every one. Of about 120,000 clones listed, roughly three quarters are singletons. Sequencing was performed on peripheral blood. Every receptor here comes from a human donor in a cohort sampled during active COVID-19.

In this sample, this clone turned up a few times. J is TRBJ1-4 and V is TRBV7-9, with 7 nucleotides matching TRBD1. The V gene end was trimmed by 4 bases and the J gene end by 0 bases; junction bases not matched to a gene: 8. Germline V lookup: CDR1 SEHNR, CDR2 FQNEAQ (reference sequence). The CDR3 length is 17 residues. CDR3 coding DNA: TGTGCCAGCAGCTGGGACAGCGATTTTGCAACTAATGAAAAACTGTTTTTT. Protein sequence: CASSWDSDFATNEKLFF.

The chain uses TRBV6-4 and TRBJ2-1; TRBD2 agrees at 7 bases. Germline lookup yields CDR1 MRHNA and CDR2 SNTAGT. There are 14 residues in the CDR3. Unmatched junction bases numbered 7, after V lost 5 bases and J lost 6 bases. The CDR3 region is CASSSLGGLNEQFF. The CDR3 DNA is TGTGCCAGCAGTTCTCTGGGAGGGCTCAATGAGCAGTTCTTC.

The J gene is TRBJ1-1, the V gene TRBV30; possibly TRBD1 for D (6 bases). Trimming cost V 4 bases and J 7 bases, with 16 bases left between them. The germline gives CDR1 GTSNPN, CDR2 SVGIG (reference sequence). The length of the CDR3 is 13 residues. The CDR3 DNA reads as TGTGCCTGGACTTTGGGGGGGGGCAGTGAAGCTTTCTTT. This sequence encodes CAWTLGGGSEAFF. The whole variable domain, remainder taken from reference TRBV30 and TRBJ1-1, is SQTIHQWPATLVQPVGSPLSLECTVEGTSNPNLYWYRQAAGRGLQLLFYSVGIGQISSEVPQNLSASRPQDRQFILSSKKLLLSDSGFYLCAWTLGGGSEAFFGQGTRLTVV.

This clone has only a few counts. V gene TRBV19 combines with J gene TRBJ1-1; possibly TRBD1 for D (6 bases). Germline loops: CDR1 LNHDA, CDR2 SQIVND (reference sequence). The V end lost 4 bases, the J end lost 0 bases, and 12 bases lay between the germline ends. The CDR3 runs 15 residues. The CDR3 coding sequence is TGTGCCAGTAGTACCGGACAGCTCATGAACACTGAAGCTTTCTTT. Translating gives CASSTGQLMNTEAFF.

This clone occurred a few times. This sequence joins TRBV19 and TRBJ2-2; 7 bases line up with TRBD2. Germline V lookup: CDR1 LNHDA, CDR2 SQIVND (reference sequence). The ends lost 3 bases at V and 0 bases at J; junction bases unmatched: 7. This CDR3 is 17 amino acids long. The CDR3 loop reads CASSIGLAGSNTGELFF. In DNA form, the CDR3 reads TGTGCCAGTAGTATTGGTTTAGCGGGCTCGAACACCGGGGAGCTGTTTTTT. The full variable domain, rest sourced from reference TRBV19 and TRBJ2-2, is DGGITQSPKYLFRKEGQNVTLSCEQNLNHDAMYWYRQDPGQGLRLIYYSQIVNDFQKGDIAEGYSVSREKKESFPLTVTSAQKNPTAFYLCASSIGLAGSNTGELFFGEGSRLTVL.

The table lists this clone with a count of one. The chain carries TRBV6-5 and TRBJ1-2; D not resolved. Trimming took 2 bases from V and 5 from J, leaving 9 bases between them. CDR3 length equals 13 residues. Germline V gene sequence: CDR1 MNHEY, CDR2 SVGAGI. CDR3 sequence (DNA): TGTGCCAGCAGTTACCTACCCAATTATGGCTACACCTTC. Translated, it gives CASSYLPNYGYTF.

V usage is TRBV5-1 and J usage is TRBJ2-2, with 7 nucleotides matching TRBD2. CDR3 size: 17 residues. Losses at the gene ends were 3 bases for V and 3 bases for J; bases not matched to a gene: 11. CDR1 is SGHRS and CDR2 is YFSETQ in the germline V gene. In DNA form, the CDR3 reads TGCGCCAGCAGCTGGTTAAATCAGCGGGGAGACACCGGGGAGCTGTTTTTT. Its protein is CASSWLNQRGDTGELFF.

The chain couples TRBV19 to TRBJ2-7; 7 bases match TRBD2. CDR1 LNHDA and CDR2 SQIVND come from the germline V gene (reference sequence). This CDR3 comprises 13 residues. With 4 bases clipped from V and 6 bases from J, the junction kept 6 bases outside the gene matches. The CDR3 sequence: CASSTGTTGEQYF. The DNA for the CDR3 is TGTGCCAGTAGTACGGGGACTACGGGCGAGCAGTACTTC.

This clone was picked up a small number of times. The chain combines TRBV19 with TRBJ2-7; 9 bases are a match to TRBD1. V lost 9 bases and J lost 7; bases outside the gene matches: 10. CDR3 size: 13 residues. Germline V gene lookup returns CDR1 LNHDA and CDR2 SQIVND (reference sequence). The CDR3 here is CASSATGGWEQYF. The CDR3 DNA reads TGTGCCAGCAGTGCGACAGGGGGTTGGGAGCAGTACTTC.

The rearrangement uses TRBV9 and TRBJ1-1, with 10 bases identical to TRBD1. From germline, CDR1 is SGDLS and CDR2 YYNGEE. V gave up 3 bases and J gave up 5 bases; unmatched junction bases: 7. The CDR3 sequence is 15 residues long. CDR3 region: CASSGGTGAETEAFF. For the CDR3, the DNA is TGTGCCAGCAGCGGAGGGACAGGGGCGGAGACTGAAGCTTTCTTT.